This T cell receptor (beta chain) comes out of a study of control samples from healthy donors and cancer patients. Germline CDR1 is MNHEY and CDR2 is SVGAGI. The CDR3 contains 15 residues. V dropped 5 bases and J dropped 4; count of bases not matched to a gene: 8. Sequenced by immunoSEQ multiplex PCR; TCRdb stores in-frame clones only, minus some. The profile shows around 140,000 clones, around 93% of them singletons. The specimen sequenced was blood. The TCR sequence derives from a woman in her fifties or sixties in good health. V is TRBV6-5 and J is TRBJ2-5; 9 bases are shared with TRBD1. Here the CDR3 DNA reads TGTGCCAGCAGTCCCCCTACAGGGGGCAGAGAGACCCAGTACTTC. The encoded protein is CASSPPTGGRETQYF.